This TCR beta chain derives from a study of T cell repertoires in cytomegalovirus infection. Overall study: Recently described HLA-C-restricted plus well-studied HLA-B-restricted CMV epitopes were used. Indications of both CMV infection and matching HLA type were provided by public TCR beta signatures.

Of note for this clonotype: No antigen is known for it.

Trimming removed 0 bases at V and 0 bases at J, with 11 bases between. CDR3 length: 16 residues. Germline values: CDR1 MNHEY, CDR2 SMNVEV (reference sequence). Using its own MiXCR run on the reads, TCRdb lists one record per CDR3 protein. In the table there are roughly 920,000 distinct CDR3 sequences, around 30% of which are singletons. General study results and limits: HLA-C-restricted TCR beta clonotypes specific for CMV led the ex vivo response. Cumulative frequency of public TCR beta families picked out carriers of CMV plus the relevant HLA.

The clonotype comes from a human donor in good health (CMV status not recorded). Some clones in this sample may be carry-over from other donors' samples. The chain has TRBV27 and TRBJ1-1, with D possibly being TRBD1 (6 bases). This specimen consisted of cultured CD8+ T cells from PBMCs, obtained from culture after CMV antigen stimulation. The CDR3 DNA reads as TGTGCCAGCAGTTTATCGATTGGACAGTTGAACACTGAAGCTTTCTTT. Encoded protein: CASSLSIGQLNTEAFF.